A single sample gave rise to the 20 T cell receptor beta chains below, sequenced in a study of T cells after yellow fever vaccination. TCRdb redid the calling of the 5' RACE reads with MiXCR, one entry per CDR3 protein. The sample lists about 250,000 distinct CDR3 sequences, over 3% occurring once. This material consisted of PBMCs, taken 15 days after the yellow fever booster vaccination. Receptor source: a man younger than 35 who received the YFV17D yellow fever vaccine.

A word on this clonotype: With a much larger clone just one base away, this may be a read error. The chain has TRBV7-3 and TRBJ2-3; 10 bases fit TRBD2. The CDR3 contains 14 residues. Germline V gene lookup returns CDR1 SGHTA and CDR2 FQGTGA. The CDR3 DNA follows: TGTGCCAGCAGCGCTAGCGGGGGCACAGATATGCAGTATTTT. It translates to CASSASGGTDMQYF.

This clonotype was recorded at least ten times. This chain joins TRBV7-9 and TRBJ1-5, with a tentative D call TRBD1 (5 bases). This CDR3 is 13 amino acids long. The V end was cut by 6 bases, the J end by 7 bases, with 13 bases between. The germline V gene has CDR1 SEHNR and CDR2 FQNEAQ (reference sequence). CDR3 amino acids: CASSLTGDQPQHF. The CDR3 region has the DNA TGTGCCAGCAGTTTAACCGGGGACCAGCCCCAGCATTTT.

This clonotype was recorded at least ten times. This chain connects TRBV7-2 to TRBJ2-2, with D possibly matching TRBD2 (6 bases). Trimming stripped 2 bases from V and 3 bases from J, with 10 bases between. The CDR3 covers 15 residues. In germline, CDR1 is SGHTA, CDR2 FQGNSA. The CDR3 loop is CASSLRREDTGELFF. The CDR3 DNA is TGTGCCAGCAGCTTAAGGAGGGAGGACACCGGGGAGCTGTTTTTT.

This clonotype was counted many times. The chain joins TRBV7-9 to TRBJ2-7; a weak D match, TRBD2 (5 bases). The length of the CDR3 is 14 residues. Deletions cut 5 bases from V and 4 bases from J, with 15 bases between. Germline V gene lookup returns CDR1 SEHNR and CDR2 FQNEAQ (reference sequence). CDR3 bases: TGTGCCAGCAGCCCGACGAGGGAATTGTACGAGCAGTACTTC. Protein sequence: CASSPTRELYEQYF.

This clonotype was seen ten or more times. The rearrangement joins TRBV18 to TRBJ2-7; D is perhaps TRBD1 (6 bases). This CDR3 region has 16 residues. Germline assignment: CDR1 KGHSH and CDR2 LQKENI. V was clipped by 2 bases and J by 5 bases, with 19 bases between them. CDR3 DNA: TGTGCCAGCTCACCAAACAGGGCCCACGGCCCCCACGAGCAGTACGTC. Translating gives CASSPNRAHGPHEQYV.

The table lists this clonotype with many counts. The V call is TRBV5-6, the J call TRBJ1-2; D is possibly TRBD1 (5 bases). Germline CDR1 is SGHDT and CDR2 is YYEEEE. Trimming cost V 4 bases and J 0 bases, with 22 bases left between them. The CDR3 loop spans 18 amino acids. The CDR3: CASSLRPTGTGSNYGYTF. In DNA form, the CDR3 reads TGTGCCAGCAGCCTCCGACCCACCGGGACTGGATCTAACTATGGCTACACCTTC.

Ten or more counts support this clonotype. The chain employs TRBV11-2 and TRBJ2-7; 12 bases are shared with TRBD2. The CDR3 sequence is 17 residues long. Per germline, CDR1 SGHAT and CDR2 FQNNGV. With V trimmed by 4 bases and J by 1 base, 8 bases remained unmatched. The CDR3 DNA is TGTGCCAGCAGCTATACTAGCGGGGGGACGAGATCCTACGAGCAGTACTTC. Translation: CASSYTSGGTRSYEQYF.

This clonotype was observed at least ten times. The J gene is TRBJ2-5, the V gene TRBV5-1; no reliable D call. CDR1 and CDR2 from the germline V gene are SGHRS and YFSETQ. The CDR3 runs 14 residues. The V end lost 0 bases, the J end lost 1 base, and 7 bases lay between the germline ends. This CDR3 is CASSLVPTQETQYF. In DNA, the CDR3 is TGCGCCAGCAGCTTGGTCCCGACCCAAGAGACCCAGTACTTC.

This clonotype came up many times. This sequence joins TRBV4-3 and TRBJ2-2; a weak D match, TRBD1 (5 bases). Trimming removed 3 bases from V and 3 bases from J, with 8 bases in between. Germline lookup yields CDR1 LGHNA and CDR2 YSLEER. CDR3 length: 14 residues. CDR3 DNA: TGCGCCAGCAGCCACGACAGAGACACCGGGGAGCTGTTTTTT. This translates into CASSHDRDTGELFF.

This clonotype came up many times. This chain links TRBV15 with TRBJ2-7; D gene ambiguous. The germline V gene encodes CDR1 LNHNV and CDR2 YYDKDF (reference sequence). This CDR3 has 13 residues. Between the trimmed V and J ends, which lost 4 bases and 4 bases, there was a span of 11 bases. As DNA, the CDR3 is TGTGCCACCAGCAAGAGATCAGAATACGAGCAGTACTTC. Its protein is CATSKRSEYEQYF.

In its sample, this clonotype was seen many times. This CDR3 is CASSGRDGNEKLFF. DNA for the CDR3: TGCGCCAGCAGCGGCCGGGACGGCAATGAAAAACTGTTTTTT. The chain is built from TRBV5-1 and TRBJ1-4, with D possibly being TRBD1 (5 bases). Trimming removed 4 bases from V and 5 bases from J, with 12 bases in between. Germline V gene lookup returns CDR1 SGHRS and CDR2 YFSETQ. The CDR3 sequence is 14 residues long. The whole variable domain, remainder taken from reference TRBV5-1 and TRBJ1-4, is KAGVTQTPRYLIKTRGQQVTLSCSPISGHRSVSWYQQTPGQGLQFLFEYFSETQRNKGNFPGRFSGRQFSNSRSEMNVSTLELGDSALYLCASSGRDGNEKLFFGSGTQLSVL.

The sample holds many counts of this clonotype. This chain joins TRBV20-1 and TRBJ2-1; 9 nucleotides match TRBD2. CDR3 length: 13 amino acids. V trimming: 6 bases; J trimming: 7 bases; junction bases outside the gene matches: 7. Germline CDR1 DFQATT, CDR2 SNEGSKA (reference sequence). CDR3 protein: CSAIGLAFNEQFF. The CDR3, as DNA: TGCAGTGCCATCGGACTAGCGTTTAATGAGCAGTTCTTC.

This clonotype has a count of ten or more. A junction end diverges from the germline sequence, so it may reflect a read error. This chain uses TRBV5-1 with TRBJ2-6; D not resolved. CDR1 and CDR2 (germline): SGHRS, YFSETQ. This CDR3 is built from 14 residues. The DNA of the CDR3 is TGTGCCAGCAGTTTGGTGGCGGGGGCCAACGTCCTGACTTTC. Translated, it gives CASSLVAGANVLTF.

The genes are TRBV5-1 and TRBJ2-6, with 13 bases that match TRBD2. V lost 4 bases and J lost 0; bases outside the gene matches: 4. Germline V lookup: CDR1 SGHRS, CDR2 YFSETQ. The CDR3 spans 18 residues. CDR3 residues: CASSGTSGGASGANVLTF. In nucleotides, the CDR3 is TGCGCCAGCAGCGGCACTAGCGGGGGGGCCTCTGGGGCCAACGTCCTGACTTTC.

This clonotype was seen at least ten times. V and J are TRBV5-6 and TRBJ2-4, with no clear D. Per germline, CDR1 SGHDT and CDR2 YYEEEE. The CDR3 has 14 residues. V lost 4 bases and J 2 bases, leaving 10 bases between the germline ends. Here the CDR3 DNA reads TGTGCCAGCAGCGCTGTGGGGTCCAAAAACATTCAGTACTTC. It codes for CASSAVGSKNIQYF.

At least ten counts were recorded for this clonotype. The genes are TRBV14 and TRBJ1-3; 9 bases agree with TRBD1. Per the germline V gene, CDR1 is SGHDN and CDR2 is FVKESK. The CDR3 is made up of 16 amino acids. V gave up 3 bases and J gave up 6 bases; unmatched junction bases: 9. The DNA for the CDR3 is TGTGCCAGCAGCCATCTCCGGGACAGGGTATTAAACACCATATATTTT. It codes for CASSHLRDRVLNTIYF.

The CDR3 bases are TGTGCCAGCTCATCAGGACAGAATGAAAAACTGTTTTTT. Translating gives CASSSGQNEKLFF. V and J are TRBV18 and TRBJ1-4; the D gene is possibly TRBD1 (6 bases). The CDR3 extends over 13 amino acids. Germline V lookup: CDR1 KGHSH, CDR2 LQKENI. V lost 5 bases to trimming and J lost 5 bases, with 9 bases between them.

This clonotype has a count of ten or more. The junction does not match germline at one end; this may be a read error. This sequence joins TRBV20-1 and TRBJ1-2; 10 bases are a match to TRBD1. CDR3 size: 12 residues. Germline lookup yields CDR1 DFQATT and CDR2 SNEGSKA (reference sequence). The CDR3 here is CSARDGTGATAF. CDR3 nucleotide sequence: TGCAGTGCTAGAGATGGGACAGGGGCTACGGCCTTC.

This clonotype appeared many times. This chain joins TRBV12-3 or TRBV12-4 and TRBJ1-6; 7 bases map to TRBD1. The CDR3 is 16 amino acids. The ends lost 1 base at V and 6 bases at J; junction bases unmatched: 6. CDR3 bases: TGTGCCAGCAGTTTAGTACAGGGGCAAGGTAATTCACCCCTCCACTTT. This sequence encodes CASSLVQGQGNSPLHF.

This clonotype was picked up many times. V gene TRBV6-2 or TRBV6-3 combines with J gene TRBJ2-7; possible D gene TRBD2, 5 bases. Germline loops: CDR1 MNHEY, CDR2 SVGEGT. V lost 2 bases, J lost 5 bases, and 19 bases lay in between. CDR3 length: 16 amino acids. The CDR3 region has the DNA TGTGCCAGCAGTTACCCGAAGGCAGTGAGGGTAAACGAGCAGTACTTC. Residues: CASSYPKAVRVNEQYF.